Presented here are 30 T cell receptor beta chains from one specimen sequenced in a study of blood T cell repertoires in COVID-19. The method was immunoSEQ multiplex PCR; TCRdb's version includes in-frame clones alone and lacks a portion of them. The sample consists of approximately 150,000 clones, approximately 80% of them appearing once. Sequenced material: peripheral blood. These receptors all come from a human donor in a cohort sampled during active COVID-19.

This chain connects TRBV19 to TRBJ1-5; D unresolved. CDR1 and CDR2 (germline): LNHDA, SQIVND (reference sequence). V dropped 4 bases and J dropped 7 bases, with 20 bases sitting between them. The CDR3 is made up of 16 amino acids. As DNA, the CDR3 is TGTGCCAGTAGTACCACACAGATTCGAGTACGGCAGCCCCAGCATTTT. As protein: CASSTTQIRVRQPQHF.

The chain links TRBV11-2 to TRBJ1-1, with a tentative D call TRBD1 (6 bases). Trimming removed 6 bases at V and 0 bases at J, with 11 bases between. Per the germline V gene, CDR1 is SGHAT and CDR2 is FQNNGV. This CDR3 is built from 14 residues. The CDR3 bases are TGTGCCAGCAGGTCCAGACAGGTGAACACTGAAGCTTTCTTT. Translation gives CASRSRQVNTEAFF.

This clone was observed a few times. The rearrangement uses TRBV5-1 and TRBJ1-2, with 8 bases lining up with TRBD1. This CDR3 spans 15 amino acids. In germline, CDR1 is SGHRS, CDR2 YFSETQ. Germline trimming cut 0 bases from V and 2 bases from J; bases unmatched to any gene: 3. CDR3 coding DNA: TGCGCCAGCAGCTTGGCAGCAGGGGGCAACTATGGCTACACCTTC. It yields the protein CASSLAAGGNYGYTF.

The gene calls are TRBV7-2 and TRBJ2-1, with 7 bases identical to TRBD1. The trim removed 5 bases at V and 0 bases at J, leaving 7 bases unmatched. Per germline, CDR1 SGHTA and CDR2 FQGNSA. CDR3 size: 16 residues. The CDR3 loop is CASSLNRGTSYNEQFF. DNA of the CDR3: TGTGCCAGCAGCCTTAACAGGGGCACCTCCTACAATGAGCAGTTCTTC.

In nucleotides, the CDR3 is TGTGCCAGCACAGGGACAGCCCTCAATGAAGCTTTCTTT. This gives the protein CASTGTALNEAFF. The rearrangement uses TRBV2 and TRBJ1-1, with TRBD1 identical over 7 bases. The V gene's germline CDR1 is SNHLY and CDR2 FYNNEI. V was pared by 7 bases and J by 7 bases, with 9 bases of the junction left unmatched. CDR3 length: 13 amino acids.

The chain uses TRBV10-3 and TRBJ1-1; D perhaps matches TRBD1 (5 bases). The V end lost 0 bases, the J end lost 1 base, and 9 bases lay between the germline ends. The CDR3 runs to 15 residues. Germline assignment: CDR1 ENHRY and CDR2 SYGVKD. This chain's CDR3 is CAISESTQENTEAFF. The CDR3, as DNA: TGTGCCATCAGTGAGTCGACACAGGAGAACACTGAAGCTTTCTTT.

This clone was seen only once. The V gene is TRBV6-5, the J gene TRBJ2-7, with D maybe TRBD2 (5 bases). CDR1 and CDR2 from the germline V gene are MNHEY and SVGAGI. CDR3 length: 14 amino acids. V lost 7 bases and J 1 base, leaving 14 bases between the germline ends. DNA of the CDR3: TGTGCCAGCACCTACGACGGGGAGTCCTACGAGCAGTACTTC. Amino acids: CASTYDGESYEQYF.

The chain recombines TRBV6-5 with TRBJ2-7, with a weak D call TRBD1 (6 bases). Germline V gene lookup returns CDR1 MNHEY and CDR2 SVGAGI. CDR3 size: 14 residues. The V end was cut by 5 bases, the J end by 1 base, with 12 bases between. CDR3 DNA: TGTGCCAGCAGTCCCTTTGACAGGTCCTACGAGCAGTACTTC. Protein product: CASSPFDRSYEQYF.

This clone was observed once. This CDR3 is CASSLSTGLLNTEAFF. The CDR3 DNA follows: TGCGCCAGCAGCCTAAGCACGGGACTCTTGAACACTGAAGCTTTCTTT. The J gene is TRBJ1-1, the V gene TRBV5-1; perhaps TRBD1 as D (5 bases). V lost 4 bases and J lost 0, with 16 bases in between. Looked up from germline, CDR1 is SGHRS and CDR2 is YFSETQ. The CDR3 sequence is 16 residues long.

The sample holds a few counts of this clone. V gene TRBV7-2 combines with J gene TRBJ2-7, with 12 bases that match TRBD2. Germline CDR1 and CDR2: SGHTA and FQGNSA. V lost 2 bases and J lost 2; bases outside the gene matches: 1. The CDR3 has 15 residues. CDR3 nucleotide sequence: TGTGCCAGCAGCTTATCTAGCGGGGGGGCCTACGAGCAGTACTTC. Its translation: CASSLSSGGAYEQYF.

V usage is TRBV27 and J usage is TRBJ2-3; D gene uncertain. This CDR3 spans 13 amino acids. Germline CDR1 reads MNHEY; CDR2 reads SMNVEV (reference sequence). Trimming took off 3 bases at V and 7 bases at J, with 11 bases between the two ends. The CDR3 reads CASSFSSLNTQYF. The DNA for the CDR3 is TGTGCCAGCAGTTTCTCGTCCTTAAATACGCAGTATTTT.

The chain employs TRBV18 and TRBJ1-1; 9 bases are a match to TRBD1. Looked up from germline, CDR1 is KGHSH and CDR2 is LQKENI. V dropped 5 bases and J dropped 4; count of bases not matched to a gene: 8. This CDR3 region has 15 residues. The CDR3 reads CASSRGQGSLTEAFF. The CDR3 DNA sequence: TGTGCCAGCTCAAGAGGACAGGGGAGTCTCACTGAAGCTTTCTTT.

This clone has only a few counts. V gene TRBV13 combines with J gene TRBJ2-5; 11 nucleotides align to TRBD2. This CDR3 comprises 17 residues. The germline CDR1 and CDR2 sequences are PRHDT and FYEKMQ (reference sequence). Trimming removed 5 bases from V and 5 bases from J; junction bases left unmatched: 13. The chain's CDR3 is CASSPSTSGSNSETQYF. The CDR3 bases are TGTGCCAGCAGCCCAAGCACTAGCGGGAGTAACAGTGAGACCCAGTACTTC.

This rearrangement joins TRBV20-1 to TRBJ2-7; D possibly corresponds to TRBD2 (7 bases). The CDR3 loop spans 11 amino acids. Germline CDR1 is DFQATT and CDR2 is SNEGSKA (reference sequence). The V and J ends lost 8 bases and 4 bases respectively, with 12 bases between them. CDR3 amino acids: CSIGGEYEQYF. In DNA form, the CDR3 reads TGCAGTATAGGGGGGGAGTACGAGCAGTACTTC.

The chain employs TRBV29-1 and TRBJ2-7, with a weak D call TRBD1 (6 bases). The CDR3 has 13 residues. The V gene's germline CDR1 is SQVTM and CDR2 ANQGSEA. V was shortened by 8 bases and J by 3 bases, with 17 bases between the two germline ends. CDR3 sequence: CSLKGGRNYEQYF. The CDR3 DNA reads as TGCAGCCTCAAAGGGGGACGGAACTACGAGCAGTACTTC.

The chain recombines TRBV7-2 with TRBJ2-3, with 7 bases identical to TRBD2. V shed 3 bases, J shed 2 bases, and the junction held 11 bases outside the gene matches. This CDR3 spans 17 amino acids. The germline CDR1 and CDR2 sequences are SGHTA and FQGNSA. The DNA of the CDR3 is TGTGCCAGCAGCTTGGATGGGGGGGGAAGCCCCACAGATACGCAGTATTTT. Translating it yields CASSLDGGGSPTDTQYF. The full variable domain, rest sourced from reference TRBV7-2 and TRBJ2-3, is GAGVSQSPSNKVTEKGKDVELRCDPISGHTALYWYRQSLGQGLEFLIYFQGNSAPDKSGLPSDRFSAERTGGSVSTLTIQRTQQEDSAVYLCASSLDGGGSPTDTQYFGPGTRLTVL.

This clone has a single count. The chain couples TRBV2 to TRBJ2-1; TRBD2 aligns across 9 bases. This CDR3 is 12 amino acids long. V was clipped by 5 bases and J by 9 bases; unmatched bases: 2. Germline V gene sequence: CDR1 SNHLY, CDR2 FYNNEI. CDR3 DNA sequence: TGTGCCAGCAGTTCTAGCGGGGTTGAGCAGTTCTTC. Its translation is CASSSSGVEQFF.

This clone was seen a few times. The chain has TRBV15 and TRBJ2-1, with D possibly TRBD2 on 5 matching bases. This CDR3 has 15 residues. Germline loops: CDR1 LNHNV, CDR2 YYDKDF (reference sequence). Trimming cost V 1 base and J 4 bases, with 11 bases left between them. In nucleotides, the CDR3 is TGTGCCACCAGCAGAGGGACTCCTCTATACAATGAGCAGTTCTTC. Its protein is CATSRGTPLYNEQFF. Using reference TRBV15 and TRBJ2-1 for the parts outside the CDR3, the full variable domain is DAMVIQNPRYQVTQFGKPVTLSCSQTLNHNVMYWYQQKSSQAPKLLFHYYDKDFNNEADTPDNFQSRRPNTSFCFLDIRSPGLGDTAMYLCATSRGTPLYNEQFFGPGTRLTVL.

The chain has TRBV6-5 and TRBJ2-3; possibly TRBD1 for D (6 bases). V lost 9 bases, J lost 2 bases, and 18 bases lay in between. CDR1 and CDR2 from the germline V gene are MNHEY and SVGAGI. The CDR3 spans 15 residues. DNA for the CDR3: TGTGCCAGAACCGCGGACAGTTATTCCACAGATACGCAGTATTTT. It yields the protein CARTADSYSTDTQYF.

The sample holds a few counts of this clone. The chain couples TRBV27 to TRBJ1-2; D gene unclear. Germline V lookup: CDR1 MNHEY, CDR2 SMNVEV (reference sequence). The CDR3 totals 13 residues. Trimming shortened V by 2 bases and J by 2 bases, and 6 bases separated the two germline ends. The CDR3 loop reads CASSLRQNYGYTF. The CDR3 DNA reads as TGTGCCAGCAGTTTACGTCAGAACTATGGCTACACCTTC.

The chain has TRBV27 and TRBJ2-1; possibly TRBD2 for D (6 bases). The germline CDR1 and CDR2 sequences are MNHEY and SMNVEV (reference sequence). This CDR3 is built from 12 residues. V was pared by 5 bases and J by 9 bases, with 11 bases between. CDR3 DNA sequence: TGTGCCAGCAGTCAGCAGGGAGGTGAGCAGTTCTTC. Translation gives CASSQQGGEQFF.

This clone was observed once. The chain has TRBV21-1 and TRBJ1-5. TRBV21-1 constitutes a pseudogene. This CDR3 spans 15 amino acids. As DNA, the CDR3 is TGTGCCAGCAGCAACCTCTCCGGGGGAGGACAGCCCCAGCATTTT. Protein product: CASSNLSGGGQPQHF.

This chain uses TRBV11-2 with TRBJ2-7; weak D call: TRBD1 (6 bases). Germline V gene lookup returns CDR1 SGHAT and CDR2 FQNNGV. V gave up 1 base and J gave up 2 bases, with 12 bases separating them. The CDR3 contains 15 residues. Here the CDR3 DNA reads TGTGCCAGCAGCTTAGTTGCAGGGGTACCCTACGAGCAGTACTTC. It yields the protein CASSLVAGVPYEQYF.

The rearrangement uses TRBV2 and TRBJ2-7; 7 bases fit TRBD2. V shed 7 bases, J shed 11 bases, and the junction held 17 bases outside the gene matches. Germline CDR1 is SNHLY and CDR2 is FYNNEI. This CDR3 is built from 14 residues. CDR3 nucleotide sequence: TGTGCCAGCACCGTACCTTCACTAGCGCCCAGGAAGTACTTC. It translates to CASTVPSLAPRKYF.

V gene TRBV25-1 combines with J gene TRBJ2-7; D is undetermined. The CDR3 contains 13 residues. Trimming removed 8 bases from V and 3 bases from J, with 14 bases in between. Germline CDR1 is MGHDK and CDR2 is SYGVNS. This chain's CDR3 is CASLVASLYEQYF. CDR3 bases: TGTGCCAGCCTCGTAGCTTCCCTCTACGAGCAGTACTTC.

This clone was picked up a small number of times. The chain has TRBV7-2 and TRBJ1-5; 9 nucleotides align to TRBD1. This CDR3 is 20 amino acids long. Germline loops: CDR1 SGHTA, CDR2 FQGNSA. J was trimmed by 1 base and V by 0 bases; bases with no gene match: 13. The CDR3: CASSLAPDRGPIWSNQPQHF. In nucleotides, the CDR3 is TGTGCCAGCAGCTTAGCTCCGGACAGGGGCCCTATATGGAGCAATCAGCCCCAGCATTTT.

The gene calls are TRBV9 and TRBJ2-1, with a tentative D call TRBD1 (5 bases). Trimming took off 4 bases at V and 8 bases at J, with 19 bases between the two ends. CDR3 length equals 15 residues. Germline-derived CDR1 and CDR2 are SGDLS and YYNGEE. The DNA of the CDR3 is TGTGCCAGCAGCACCCCACCAGGGCCTGTGGATGAGCAGTTCTTC. Translated, it gives CASSTPPGPVDEQFF.

V usage is TRBV4-3 and J usage is TRBJ1-2; D is possibly TRBD1 (5 bases). CDR3 length: 19 amino acids. V lost 0 bases and J 5 bases, leaving 25 bases between the germline ends. Germline CDR1 and CDR2: LGHNA and YSLEER. The CDR3 coding sequence is TGCGCCAGCAGCCAAGAAGGAGGGGCCGGGACTGGGCGACTTTATGGCTACACCTTC. It yields the protein CASSQEGGAGTGRLYGYTF.

The chain uses TRBV4-3 and TRBJ1-2, with TRBD1 identical over 10 bases. This CDR3 has 17 amino acids. The J segment lost 7 bases and the V segment lost 0 bases, leaving 11 bases of the junction unmatched. Germline V gene sequence: CDR1 LGHNA, CDR2 YSLEER. CDR3: CASSQDTGTGEGGGYTF. The CDR3, as DNA: TGCGCCAGCAGCCAAGATACCGGGACAGGGGAAGGGGGTGGCTACACCTTC.

The chain combines TRBV10-3 with TRBJ1-5, with D possibly matching TRBD1 (6 bases). Looked up from germline, CDR1 is ENHRY and CDR2 is SYGVKD. V was shortened by 3 bases and J by 3 bases, with 18 bases between the two germline ends. This CDR3 has 17 residues. DNA of the CDR3: TGTGCCATCAGTGACTCGAAATCCGGACAGTCCAATCAGCCCCAGCATTTT. Protein sequence: CAISDSKSGQSNQPQHF.